This T cell receptor beta chain was found in a study of blood T cells in healthy people across ages. Study-level points and caveats: Greater diversity and more naive CD4+ cells were seen in long-lived donors than in aged donors. Per million T cells, TCR beta diversity dropped roughly linearly as age increased. Samples with more naive T cells showed higher observed beta diversity.

Together with a sample-barcoded 5' primer, a J-beta primer mix was included in a second PCR lasting about 6 to 12 cycles. TCRdb analysed the 5' RACE reads with MiXCR anew, one entry per CDR3 protein. The table lists about 800,000 distinct CDR3 sequences, nearly 60% of them singletons. Every sample had a minimum of 7 million PBMCs isolated. Concerning this clonotype: The target antigen is unknown.

The CDR3 is 13 amino acids. Germline V gene sequence: CDR1 WSHSY, CDR2 SAAADI. The V end lost 10 bases, the J end lost 0 bases, and 10 bases lay between the germline ends. The specimen sequenced was blood. J is TRBJ2-1 and V is TRBV10-2; D not certain. The source of this sequence is a man aged 25 to 40 in good health. The CDR3 DNA reads TGCGCCACCCGCAAGGACTCCTACAATGAGCAGTTCTTC. This translates into CATRKDSYNEQFF.